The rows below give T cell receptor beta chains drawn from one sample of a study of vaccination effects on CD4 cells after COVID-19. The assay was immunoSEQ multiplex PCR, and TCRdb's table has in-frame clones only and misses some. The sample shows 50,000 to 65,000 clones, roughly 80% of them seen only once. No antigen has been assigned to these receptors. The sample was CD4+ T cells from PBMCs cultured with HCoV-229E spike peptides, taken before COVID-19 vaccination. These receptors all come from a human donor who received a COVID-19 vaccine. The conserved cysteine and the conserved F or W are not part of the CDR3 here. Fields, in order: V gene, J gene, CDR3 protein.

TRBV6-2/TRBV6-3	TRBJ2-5	ASSRHRDGETQY
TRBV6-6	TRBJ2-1	ASSRLGSEQF
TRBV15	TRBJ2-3	ATSRSTSTDTQY
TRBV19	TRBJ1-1	ASTGVVYTEAF
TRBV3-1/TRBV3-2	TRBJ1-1	ASSQAGGSTEAF
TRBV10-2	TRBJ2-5	ASTPGPSGGYQETQY
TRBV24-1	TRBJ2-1	ATSVPLDGSNEQF
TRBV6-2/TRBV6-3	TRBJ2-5	ASTYSGARETQY
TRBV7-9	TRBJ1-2	ASSLYERSYGYT
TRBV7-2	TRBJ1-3	ASSLVGQGSFGNTIY
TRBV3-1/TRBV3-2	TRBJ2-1	ASSQEWGLTYYNEQF
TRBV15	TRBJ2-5	ATSRDPRVAVSGTPKETQY
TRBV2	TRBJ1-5	ASSDLYTGGQPQH
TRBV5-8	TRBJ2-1	ASPGFRHEQF
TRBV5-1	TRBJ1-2	ASSLASSYGYT